The 4 T cell receptor beta chains given below trace back to one sample, sequenced in a study of Ad26.COV2.S vaccination and SARS-CoV-2 variants. The treatment is: around 19 received Ad26.COV2.S at low or high dose, single or two shots; about 5 received placebo; per-sample allocation not given. Sample collection was performed on day 63 after the first vaccine or placebo injection. Repertoires were generated with immunoSEQ multiplex PCR, while TCRdb's copy carries only in-frame clones and drops some. The sample comprises 200,000 to 300,000 clones, roughly 88% of which are singletons, and about 10% rests with the top ten. The sequences come from peripheral blood, collected in a trial of Ad26.COV2.S vaccine versus placebo. All receptors derive from a person between 18 and 65 years old who received the Ad26.COV2.S COVID-19 vaccine or a placebo.

The chain combines TRBV18 with TRBJ2-4; 10 nucleotides match TRBD2. Per the germline V gene, CDR1 is KGHSH and CDR2 is LQKENI. Trimming at V came to 4 bases and at J to 4 bases, leaving 7 bases not matched to a gene. This CDR3 has 16 amino acids. The CDR3 region is CASSRAGGPEKNIQYF. In nucleotides, the CDR3 is TGTGCCAGCTCACGAGCGGGAGGGCCGGAGAAAAACATTCAGTACTTC.

This chain links TRBV10-3 with TRBJ2-1, with 7 bases matching TRBD2. The trim removed 0 bases at V and 4 bases at J, leaving 9 bases unmatched. The CDR3 is 17 amino acids. Germline loops: CDR1 ENHRY, CDR2 SYGVKD. CDR3 in amino acids: CAISESGGGPGYNEQFF. The CDR3 region has the DNA TGTGCCATCAGTGAGTCCGGGGGAGGGCCCGGGTACAATGAGCAGTTCTTC.

The rearrangement uses TRBV11-2 and TRBJ2-5; no definite D call. This CDR3 contains 13 residues. V lost 1 base to trimming and J lost 5 bases, with 8 bases between them. Per germline, CDR1 SGHAT and CDR2 FQNNGV. The CDR3 sequence: CASSLGQVETQYF. CDR3 nucleotide sequence: TGTGCCAGCAGCTTAGGGCAGGTCGAGACCCAGTACTTC. Filled out from reference TRBV11-2 and TRBJ2-5, the complete variable domain reads EAGVAQSPRYKIIEKRQSVAFWCNPISGHATLYWYQQILGQGPKLLIQFQNNGVVDDSQLPKDRFSAERLKGVDSTLKIQPAKLEDSAVYLCASSLGQVETQYFGPGTRLLVL.

J is TRBJ2-1 and V is TRBV19; 7 bases are shared with TRBD1. Germline CDR1 is LNHDA and CDR2 is SQIVND (reference sequence). With V trimmed by 10 bases and J by 6 bases, 9 bases remained unmatched. CDR3 length: 13 residues. The CDR3 protein is CATTGVTSNEQFF. The CDR3 DNA sequence: TGTGCCACCACAGGGGTCACCTCCAATGAGCAGTTCTTC.